Presented here are 19 T cell receptor beta chains from one specimen sequenced in a study of blood T cell repertoires in COVID-19. The data were produced by immunoSEQ multiplex PCR, yet TCRdb's version contains in-frame clones alone and is incomplete. Among a few hundred thousand clones listed, 80% to 85% were seen once. Sequencing was done on a sample of peripheral blood. The source is a woman under 30 with acute or convalescent COVID-19.

The V gene is TRBV5-8, the J gene TRBJ2-7; 12 bases fit TRBD2. The length of the CDR3 is 14 residues. Losses at the gene ends were 4 bases for V and 4 bases for J; bases not matched to a gene: 3. Germline loops: CDR1 SGHTS, CDR2 YDEGEE. The CDR3 region has the DNA TGTGCCAGCAGCACCGGGACTAGCGGGTACGAGCAGTACTTC. It encodes CASSTGTSGYEQYF.

The CDR3 DNA sequence: TGCGCCAGCAGTGGTGACAGGTCGAACACTGAAGCTTTCTTT. Translated: CASSGDRSNTEAFF. V is TRBV10-1 and J is TRBJ1-1, with D perhaps matching TRBD1 (6 bases). Looked up from germline, CDR1 is WNHNN and CDR2 is SYGVQD (reference sequence). The CDR3 has 14 residues. Trimming removed 4 bases at V and 1 base at J, with 10 bases between.

The gene calls are TRBV6-5 and TRBJ1-1, with 10 bases identical to TRBD1. V lost 6 bases, J lost 0 bases, and 4 bases stayed unmatched. The germline gives CDR1 MNHEY, CDR2 SVGAGI. The CDR3 loop spans 15 amino acids. The CDR3, as DNA: TGTGCCAGCAGGGGGACAGGGGCCATGAACACTGAAGCTTTCTTT. Amino acid sequence: CASRGTGAMNTEAFF.

V usage is TRBV29-1 and J usage is TRBJ2-7, with D possibly TRBD2 on 6 matching bases. This CDR3 spans 13 amino acids. Germline V gene data show CDR1 as SQVTM and CDR2 as ANQGSEA. V was shortened by 5 bases and J by 4 bases, with 15 bases between the two germline ends. As DNA, the CDR3 is TGCAGCGTTTCTTATTCCGGAGGGTACGAGCAGTACTTC. Protein product: CSVSYSGGYEQYF.

The V and J genes are TRBV2 and TRBJ1-1; 8 bases match TRBD1. Germline V gene sequence: CDR1 SNHLY, CDR2 FYNNEI. This CDR3 has 16 residues. The V and J ends lost 4 bases and 0 bases, in that order; junction bases with no gene match: 7. CDR3 bases: TGTGCCAGCAGTGTGGACAGGGAAATAATGAACACTGAAGCTTTCTTT. Its translation is CASSVDREIMNTEAFF.

This chain connects TRBV19 to TRBJ2-5; 8 positions match TRBD1. V shed 6 bases, J shed 2 bases, and the junction held 5 bases outside the gene matches. Germline V lookup: CDR1 LNHDA, CDR2 SQIVND (reference sequence). CDR3 length: 14 residues. CDR3 sequence (DNA): TGTGCCAGTAGCCGGGACAGGACACAAGAGACCCAGTACTTC. Translated, it gives CASSRDRTQETQYF. Variable domain in full (rest from reference TRBV19 and TRBJ2-5): DGGITQSPKYLFRKEGQNVTLSCEQNLNHDAMYWYRQDPGQGLRLIYYSQIVNDFQKGDIAEGYSVSREKKESFPLTVTSAQKNPTAFYLCASSRDRTQETQYFGPGTRLLVL.

V and J are TRBV10-1 and TRBJ1-5; D not resolved. This CDR3 has 15 residues. The germline V and J ends were trimmed by 2 bases and 4 bases, with 12 bases remaining between them. Germline CDR1 and CDR2: WNHNN and SYGVQD (reference sequence). CDR3 nucleotides: TGCGCCAGCAGTGAGAAAGGGAGAGCTAATCAGCCCCAGCATTTT. Translation gives CASSEKGRANQPQHF.

The chain uses TRBV27 and TRBJ2-5; TRBD1 agrees at 12 bases. Germline V lookup: CDR1 MNHEY, CDR2 SMNVEV (reference sequence). V was clipped by 6 bases and J by 4 bases; unmatched bases: 6. The CDR3 covers 15 residues. The CDR3 sequence is CASSSRDRGPETQYF. The DNA of the CDR3 is TGTGCCAGCAGCTCCCGGGACAGGGGGCCAGAGACCCAGTACTTC.

The chain links TRBV25-1 to TRBJ1-6; 9 nucleotides align to TRBD1. The germline CDR1 and CDR2 sequences are MGHDK and SYGVNS. Trimming removed 5 bases from V and 9 bases from J; junction bases left unmatched: 8. CDR3 size: 15 residues. CDR3 amino acids: CASSPGQGGGSPLHF. In nucleotides, the CDR3 is TGTGCCAGCAGTCCGGGACAGGGTGGGGGTTCACCCCTCCACTTT.

This clone was observed a single time. V gene TRBV4-2 combines with J gene TRBJ1-6, with 9 bases fitting TRBD1. Germline loops: CDR1 LGHNA, CDR2 YNFKEQ. J gave up 4 bases and V 1 base, and 14 bases lay outside the gene matches. CDR3 length: 20 amino acids. In DNA form, the CDR3 reads TGTGCCAGCAGCCAAGCCGGGACAGGGACACCCCGACGTTATAATTCACCCCTCCACTTT. Its protein is CASSQAGTGTPRRYNSPLHF.

The chain employs TRBV3-1 (or the pseudogene TRBV3-2) and TRBJ1-5; D is unresolved. Germline V gives CDR1 LGHDT, CDR2 YNNKEL (reference sequence). The CDR3 has 14 amino acids. V was shortened by 3 bases and J by 4 bases, with 10 bases between the two germline ends. The chain's CDR3 is CASSQGAGNQPQHF. The CDR3 region has the DNA TGTGCCAGCAGCCAGGGCGCAGGTAATCAGCCCCAGCATTTT.

A few counts support this clone. Other DNA sequences of this sample code for an identical CDR3. The chain carries TRBV5-1 and TRBJ2-3; a weak D match, TRBD1 (5 bases). CDR3 length equals 14 residues. V was trimmed by 4 bases and J by 0 bases, leaving 9 bases between them. Per germline, CDR1 SGHRS and CDR2 YFSETQ. The CDR3 nucleotides read TGCGCCAGCAGCCCTAGACAGAGCACAGATACGCAGTATTTT. Residues: CASSPRQSTDTQYF.

V and J are TRBV4-1 and TRBJ2-5; possibly TRBD2 for D (7 bases). The CDR3 has 15 residues. V was shortened by 1 base and J by 4 bases, with 13 bases between the two germline ends. Germline V gives CDR1 MGHRA, CDR2 YSYEKL. CDR3 region: CASSQATGGRETQYF. The CDR3 DNA sequence: TGCGCCAGCAGCCAAGCTACCGGGGGGCGAGAGACCCAGTACTTC.

The chain employs TRBV28 and TRBJ2-7; 11 bases are a match to TRBD2. The germline gives CDR1 MDHEN, CDR2 SYDVKM. This CDR3 contains 15 residues. Trimming cost V 5 bases and J 4 bases; bases outside gene matches: 7. For the CDR3, the DNA is TGTGCCAGCAGTCGCACTAGCGGGGGAAAGTACGAGCAGTACTTC. It translates to CASSRTSGGKYEQYF.

The chain employs TRBV29-1 and TRBJ1-2; D is uncertain. Looked up from germline, CDR1 is SQVTM and CDR2 is ANQGSEA. CDR3 length: 15 amino acids. V dropped 2 bases and J dropped 1 base, with 14 bases sitting between them. CDR3 protein: CSVEYEAEFNYGYTF. The CDR3, as DNA: TGCAGCGTTGAATATGAGGCTGAGTTTAACTATGGCTACACCTTC.

The rearrangement joins TRBV7-9 to TRBJ2-5, with D perhaps matching TRBD1 (5 bases). Trimming cost V 5 bases and J 4 bases, with 14 bases left between them. CDR3 length: 14 residues. The germline gives CDR1 SEHNR, CDR2 FQNEAQ (reference sequence). CDR3 sequence: CASSPRAGIETQYF. The CDR3 coding sequence is TGTGCCAGCAGCCCCCGCGCAGGGATAGAGACCCAGTACTTC.

CDR3 nucleotide sequence: TGCAGTGCTAGCCGGGGAGTCGGCTACACCTTC. Translating gives CSASRGVGYTF. The chain uses TRBV20-1 and TRBJ1-2, with unresolved D. The length of the CDR3 is 11 residues. In germline, CDR1 is DFQATT, CDR2 SNEGSKA (reference sequence). The V end lost 3 bases, the J end lost 8 bases, and 10 bases lay between the germline ends.

J is TRBJ1-3 and V is TRBV19; a possible D gene is TRBD1 (5 bases). The CDR3 runs 15 residues. V was shortened by 0 bases and J by 2 bases, with 8 bases between the two germline ends. The germline CDR1 and CDR2 sequences are LNHDA and SQIVND (reference sequence). The DNA for the CDR3 is TGTGCCAGTAGTATAGATTCGACAGCTGGAAACACCATATATTTT. Translated: CASSIDSTAGNTIYF.

The V and J genes are TRBV27 and TRBJ2-3, with no clear D. Germline lookup yields CDR1 MNHEY and CDR2 SMNVEV (reference sequence). Trimming cost V 5 bases and J 8 bases, with 14 bases left between them. This CDR3 is built from 13 residues. CDR3 coding DNA: TGTGCCAGCAGTGGGCCAACACTGGGTACGCAGTATTTT. Encoded protein: CASSGPTLGTQYF.